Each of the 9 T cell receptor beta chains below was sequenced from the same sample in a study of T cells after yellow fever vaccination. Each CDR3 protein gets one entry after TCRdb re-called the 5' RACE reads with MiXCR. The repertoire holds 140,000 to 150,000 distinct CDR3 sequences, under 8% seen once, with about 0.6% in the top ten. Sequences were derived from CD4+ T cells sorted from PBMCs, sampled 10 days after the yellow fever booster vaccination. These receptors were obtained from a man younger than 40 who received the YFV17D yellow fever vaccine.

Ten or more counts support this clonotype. The CDR3 sequence: CASSLARNRDGYTF. CDR3 in DNA: TGTGCCAGCAGCTTAGCCAGAAACAGGGATGGCTACACCTTC. This chain uses TRBV7-2 with TRBJ1-2; D is perhaps TRBD1 (6 bases). This CDR3 comprises 14 residues. Trimming took off 0 bases at V and 6 bases at J, with 11 bases between the two ends. Per germline, CDR1 SGHTA and CDR2 FQGNSA.

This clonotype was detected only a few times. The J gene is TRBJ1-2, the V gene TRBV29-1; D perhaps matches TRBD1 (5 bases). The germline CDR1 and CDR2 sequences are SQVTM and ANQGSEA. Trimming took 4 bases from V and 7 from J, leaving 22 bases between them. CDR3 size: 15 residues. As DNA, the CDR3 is TGCAGCGTTGGGGCCATTTCGGGGGACCTCGGTGGCTACACCTTC. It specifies CSVGAISGDLGGYTF. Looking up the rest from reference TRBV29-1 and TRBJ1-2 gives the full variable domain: SAVISQKPSRDICQRGTSLTIQCQVDSQVTMMFWYRQQPGQSLTLIATANQGSEATYESGFVIDKFPISRPNLTFSTLTVSNMSPEDSSIYLCSVGAISGDLGGYTFGSGTRLTVV.

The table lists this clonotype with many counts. The CDR3 here is CASGAGESDTQYF. As DNA, the CDR3 is TGTGCCAGCGGAGCGGGGGAGTCCGATACGCAGTATTTT. The chain has TRBV28 and TRBJ2-3; 8 bases fit TRBD2. The CDR3 consists of 13 residues. Germline V gene data show CDR1 as MDHEN and CDR2 as SYDVKM. Unmatched junction bases numbered 7, after V lost 8 bases and J lost 6 bases.

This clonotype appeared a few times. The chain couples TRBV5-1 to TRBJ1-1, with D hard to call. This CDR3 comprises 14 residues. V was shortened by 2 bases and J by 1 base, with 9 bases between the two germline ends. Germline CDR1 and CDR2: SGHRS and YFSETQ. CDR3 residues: CASSFEPANTEAFF. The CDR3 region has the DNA TGCGCCAGCAGCTTCGAGCCTGCGAACACTGAAGCTTTCTTT.

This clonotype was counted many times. The CDR3 is CASSLTGGTGANVLTF. The CDR3, as DNA: TGCGCCAGCAGCCTAACAGGGGGCACGGGGGCCAACGTCCTGACTTTC. The rearrangement uses TRBV4-3 and TRBJ2-6; TRBD1 agrees at 9 bases. Germline loops: CDR1 LGHNA, CDR2 YSLEER. The CDR3 loop spans 16 amino acids. Germline trimming cut 4 bases from V and 4 bases from J; bases unmatched to any gene: 5.

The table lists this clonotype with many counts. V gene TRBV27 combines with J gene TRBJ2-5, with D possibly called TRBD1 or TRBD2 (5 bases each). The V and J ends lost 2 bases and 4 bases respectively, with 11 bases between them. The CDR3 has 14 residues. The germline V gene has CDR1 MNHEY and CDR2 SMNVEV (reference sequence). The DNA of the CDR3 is TGTGCCAGCAGTTTAATGGGACGGGGAGAGACCCAGTACTTC. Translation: CASSLMGRGETQYF.

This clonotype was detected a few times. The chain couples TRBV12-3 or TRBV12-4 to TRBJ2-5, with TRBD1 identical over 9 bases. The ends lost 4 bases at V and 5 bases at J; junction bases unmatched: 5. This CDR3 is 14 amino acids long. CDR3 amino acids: CASSSTGGRETQYF. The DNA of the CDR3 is TGTGCCAGCAGTTCCACAGGGGGCCGGGAGACCCAGTACTTC.

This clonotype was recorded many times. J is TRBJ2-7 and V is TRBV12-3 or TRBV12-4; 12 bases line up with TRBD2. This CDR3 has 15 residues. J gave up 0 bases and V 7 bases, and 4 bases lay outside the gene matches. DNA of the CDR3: TGTGCCAGCACCCTAGCGGGAGGGCCCTCCTACGAGCAGTACTTC. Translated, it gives CASTLAGGPSYEQYF.

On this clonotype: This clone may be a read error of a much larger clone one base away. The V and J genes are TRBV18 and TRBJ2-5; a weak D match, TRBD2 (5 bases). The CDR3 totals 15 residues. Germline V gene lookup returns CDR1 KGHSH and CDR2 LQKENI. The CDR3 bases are TGTACCAGCTCACCCGACGGGGTCCTCCAAGAGACCCAGTACTTC. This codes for CTSSPDGVLQETQYF.